Below are 17 T cell receptor beta chains sequenced from a single sample in a study of T cell repertoires in cytomegalovirus infection. These receptors' targets are unknown. TCRdb recomputed calls from the reads with MiXCR, one row per CDR3 protein. The sample includes about 480,000 distinct CDR3 sequences, around 30% of them seen just once. The sequences come from cultured PBMCs, collected from culture after CMV antigen stimulation. The receptors were gathered from a human donor in good health (CMV status not recorded). Some clones in this sample may be carry-over from other donors' samples.

The rearrangement joins TRBV6-2 or TRBV6-3 to TRBJ2-3, with 10 bases aligning to TRBD2. The CDR3 covers 17 residues. The germline V gene has CDR1 MNHEY and CDR2 SVGEGT. V shed 0 bases and J 2 bases; nucleotides not matched to a gene: 5. The CDR3 spells CASSYSPGTSDTDTQYF. The CDR3 DNA is TGTGCCAGCAGTTACTCTCCCGGGACTAGCGACACAGATACGCAGTATTTT.

The chain combines TRBV6-8 with TRBJ1-2; D is unresolved. The CDR3 is made up of 13 amino acids. V dropped 6 bases and J dropped 3 bases, with 11 bases sitting between them. Germline CDR1 and CDR2: MNHGY and SAAAGT. The CDR3 spells CASSIRRDYGYTF. CDR3 DNA: TGTGCCAGCAGCATTAGGAGGGACTATGGCTACACCTTC.

A few counts support this clonotype. The chain links TRBV19 to TRBJ1-5; D ambiguous. V dropped 7 bases and J dropped 8 bases, with 24 bases sitting between them. CDR1 is LNHDA, CDR2 SQIVND, per germline (reference sequence). CDR3 length: 16 residues. The CDR3 bases are TGTGCCAGTAAGGATTCGCTTGGAGTGGCTGGGAAGCCCCAGCATTTT. Translating gives CASKDSLGVAGKPQHF.

The V gene is TRBV6-1, the J gene TRBJ2-1; TRBD2 matches 10 bases. Germline assignment: CDR1 MNHNS and CDR2 SASEGT. J lost 8 bases, V lost 8 bases, and 15 bases had no gene match. CDR3 size: 16 residues. The CDR3 protein is CASLKQQLAGMDEQFF. The CDR3 region has the DNA TGTGCCAGCCTGAAGCAACAACTAGCGGGAATGGATGAGCAGTTCTTC.

The gene calls are TRBV7-3 and TRBJ2-1; D unclear. The CDR3 is made up of 13 amino acids. The ends were cut back, 0 bases at V and 5 bases at J, with 5 bases in the middle. Germline-derived CDR1 and CDR2 are SGHTA and FQGTGA. CDR3 in amino acids: CASSLTRHNEQFF. The CDR3 nucleotides read TGTGCCAGCAGCTTAACCCGACACAATGAGCAGTTCTTC.

In DNA form, the CDR3 reads TGTGCCAGCAGTTTAGCGCTCACGGGGACCACCATATATTTT. It specifies CASSLALTGTTIYF. This chain links TRBV12-3 or TRBV12-4 with TRBJ1-3; D is perhaps TRBD1 (5 bases). The V and J ends lost 0 bases and 9 bases respectively, with 12 bases between them. The CDR3 contains 14 residues.

This clonotype was counted between two and nine times. The V gene is TRBV20-1, the J gene TRBJ1-2, with D possibly matching TRBD1 (6 bases). The V gene's germline CDR1 is DFQATT and CDR2 SNEGSKA (reference sequence). The CDR3 totals 15 residues. Trimming took off 1 base at V and 3 bases at J, with 15 bases between the two ends. CDR3: CSARAPSPGDYGYTF. The CDR3 bases are TGCAGTGCTAGAGCCCCCTCCCCAGGGGACTATGGCTACACCTTC.

This clonotype was observed a single time. The rearrangement joins TRBV27 to TRBJ2-6, with TRBD2 as a possible D gene (6 bases). Germline CDR1 and CDR2: MNHEY and SMNVEV (reference sequence). The CDR3 totals 16 residues. The V and J ends lost 5 bases and 4 bases respectively, with 15 bases between them. For the CDR3, the DNA is TGTGCCAGCAGTCAATCAGGAGGGGCCGGGGCCAACGTCCTGACTTTC. This codes for CASSQSGGAGANVLTF.

The rearrangement uses TRBV7-2 and TRBJ1-5; 7 positions agree with TRBD1. V trimming: 1 base; J trimming: 3 bases; junction bases outside the gene matches: 3. The CDR3 is 15 amino acids. In germline, CDR1 is SGHTA, CDR2 FQGNSA. The CDR3 DNA reads TGTGCCAGCAGCTTAGGGGGACAGTTCAATCAGCCCCAGCATTTT. It translates to CASSLGGQFNQPQHF. Together with reference TRBV7-2 and TRBJ1-5, the CDR3 gives the full variable domain: GAGVSQSPSNKVTEKGKDVELRCDPISGHTALYWYRQSLGQGLEFLIYFQGNSAPDKSGLPSDRFSAERTGGSVSTLTIQRTQQEDSAVYLCASSLGGQFNQPQHFGDGTRLSIL.

The chain uses TRBV7-6 and TRBJ1-1; D not resolved. CDR1 is SGHVS, CDR2 FNYEAQ, per germline. V was trimmed by 5 bases and J by 4 bases, leaving 17 bases between them. There are 15 residues in the CDR3. This CDR3 is CASSLLGVLGTEAFF. CDR3 nucleotides: TGTGCCAGCAGCCTACTTGGGGTCCTTGGCACTGAAGCTTTCTTT.

The rearrangement uses TRBV12-3 or TRBV12-4 and TRBJ2-3; 9 bases line up with TRBD2. J gave up 8 bases and V 3 bases, and 15 bases lay outside the gene matches. CDR3 length: 17 residues. In DNA form, the CDR3 reads TGTGCCAGCAGTTTCGCGGCGGGAGGGCCTTTTCGGGGTACGCAGTATTTT. Protein: CASSFAAGGPFRGTQYF.

V and J are TRBV20-1 and TRBJ1-6; TRBD1 aligns across 7 bases. This CDR3 has 13 residues. V was clipped by 6 bases and J by 3 bases; unmatched bases: 2. Germline V gene sequence: CDR1 DFQATT, CDR2 SNEGSKA (reference sequence). DNA of the CDR3: TGCAGTGCCGGACAGGACTATAATTCACCCCTCCACTTT. It yields the protein CSAGQDYNSPLHF.

This clonotype has more than one count but fewer than ten. This chain uses TRBV6-2 or TRBV6-3 with TRBJ1-1; 11 bases line up with TRBD1. Germline CDR1 MNHEY, CDR2 SVGEGT. This CDR3 region has 15 residues. The ends lost 5 bases at V and 6 bases at J; junction bases unmatched: 8. CDR3 region: CASSDPGTGGPEAFF. As DNA, the CDR3 is TGTGCCAGCAGTGATCCCGGGACAGGGGGACCTGAAGCTTTCTTT.

V and J are TRBV6-5 and TRBJ2-7; D assignment may be TRBD1 or TRBD2 (5 bases each). The germline V gene encodes CDR1 MNHEY and CDR2 SVGAGI. The V end lost 0 bases, the J end lost 2 bases, and 14 bases lay between the germline ends. There are 16 residues in the CDR3. The CDR3, as DNA: TGTGCCAGCAGTTACTCCCCCTGGGACCCGGCCTACGAGCAGTACTTC. It encodes CASSYSPWDPAYEQYF.

V gene TRBV5-5 combines with J gene TRBJ2-2, with D possibly being TRBD1 or TRBD2 (5 bases each). The CDR3 is 15 residues long. V gave up 4 bases and J gave up 4 bases, with 14 bases separating them. Germline CDR1 SGHKS, CDR2 YYEKEE (reference sequence). The CDR3: CASSPTGAGTGELFF. DNA for the CDR3: TGTGCCAGCAGCCCCACCGGGGCAGGCACCGGGGAGCTGTTTTTT.

The rearrangement uses TRBV19 and TRBJ1-5; D is ambiguous. From germline, CDR1 is LNHDA and CDR2 SQIVND (reference sequence). CDR3 length: 14 residues. Trimming left V 4 bases short and J 4 bases short, with 11 bases between. The CDR3 protein is CASSKGGRNQPQHF. The DNA for the CDR3 is TGTGCCAGTAGTAAGGGAGGAAGAAATCAGCCCCAGCATTTT.

The CDR3: CAWSGPSGRQETQYF. CDR3 DNA: TGTGCCTGGAGCGGACCGAGCGGGAGGCAGGAGACCCAGTACTTC. V usage is TRBV30 and J usage is TRBJ2-5; 9 bases are shared with TRBD2. Looked up from germline, CDR1 is GTSNPN and CDR2 is SVGIG (reference sequence). V was pared by 3 bases and J by 5 bases, with 10 bases of the junction left unmatched. There are 15 residues in the CDR3.